This T cell receptor (beta chain) was captured in a study of CD8 T cells in cerebrospinal fluid in Alzheimer's disease. Using the 10x single-cell sequencing reads, TCRdb records one entry per CDR3 protein without DNA. There are over a thousand distinct CDR3 sequences in the sample, with 15% to 20% held by the top ten. Germline V gene data show CDR1 as MGHDK and CDR2 as SYGVNS. This CDR3 comprises 12 residues. Sequencing used cerebrospinal fluid. The TCR originated in a human donor with Parkinson's disease. This sequence joins TRBV25-1 and TRBJ1-1; TCRdb outputs TRBD1, but without DNA this stays unchecked. CDR3: CASSSGQGEAFF.